The 25 T cell receptor beta chains listed next were all sequenced from one sample in a study of identical twins (dated by TCRdb to about 2016). Library construction relied on 5' RACE. Instrument on record: Illumina HiSeq 2000. TCRdb itself trimmed the public reads at Q25 with fastp, ran MiXCR and retained productive beta chains. One record per CDR3 amino acid sequence lists the most common genes and DNA. This sample gives 300,000 to 400,000 distinct CDR3 sequences in total; more than 9% of them show up just once. The ten largest clones capture 7.2% of the sample. The same sample was also used in a study of yellow fever vaccine responses in identical twins.

The sequenced sample was CD8+ T cells sorted from blood. The receptors come from a woman aged 18-35 years in good health.

This clonotype came up a few times. This chain connects TRBV5-1 to TRBJ2-3; weak D call: TRBD2 (5 bases). The CDR3 consists of 16 residues. V lost 0 bases and J 0 bases, leaving 11 bases between the germline ends. Germline loops: CDR1 SGHRS, CDR2 YFSETQ. CDR3 amino acids: CASSLAATTSTDTQYF. The CDR3 region has the DNA TGCGCCAGCAGCTTGGCGGCGACTACTAGCACAGATACGCAGTATTTT.

J is TRBJ2-1 and V is TRBV11-2; 8 positions agree with TRBD1. With V trimmed by 1 base and J by 7 bases, 6 bases remained unmatched. The CDR3 length is 15 residues. Germline V gives CDR1 SGHAT, CDR2 FQNNGV. The CDR3 DNA reads TGTGCCAGCAGCTTAGTCAGGGGGCGGGGAAATGAGCAGTTCTTC. As protein: CASSLVRGRGNEQFF.

The chain uses TRBV12-3 or TRBV12-4 and TRBJ2-7; a possible D gene is TRBD2 (6 bases). Trimming cost V 7 bases and J 7 bases, with 17 bases left between them. The CDR3 extends over 13 amino acids. The CDR3, as DNA: TGTGCCAGCACCCTCACACCAGGGAGGGAGCAGTACTTC. Protein sequence: CASTLTPGREQYF.

The rearrangement uses TRBV28 and TRBJ2-3, with 10 bases matching TRBD2. The junction had 4 bases not matched to a gene; V was cut back by 2 bases and J by 2 bases. Germline-derived CDR1 and CDR2 are MDHEN and SYDVKM. The CDR3 runs to 16 residues. This CDR3 reads CASSLGLADLTDTQYF. CDR3 in DNA: TGTGCCAGCAGTTTAGGACTAGCGGACCTCACAGATACGCAGTATTTT.

The table lists this clonotype with many counts. V is TRBV4-2 and J is TRBJ2-5; D assignment may be TRBD1 or TRBD2 (6 bases each). V was clipped by 5 bases and J by 3 bases, with 16 bases between them. The CDR3 length is 15 residues. The germline V gene has CDR1 LGHNA and CDR2 YNFKEQ. The DNA for the CDR3 is TGTGCCAGCAGCATAGAATGGGGGGCTGAAGAGACCCAGTACTTC. Translated, it gives CASSIEWGAEETQYF.

This rearrangement joins TRBV28 to TRBJ2-3, with 10 bases lining up with TRBD2. There are 17 residues in the CDR3. V lost 6 bases and J lost 3; bases outside the gene matches: 12. Looked up from germline, CDR1 is MDHEN and CDR2 is SYDVKM. CDR3 bases: TGTGCCAGCAGCCTAACGTCTAGCGGGAGTATGACAGATACGCAGTATTTT. Its protein product is CASSLTSSGSMTDTQYF.

This clonotype was detected only a few times. The chain uses TRBV7-9 and TRBJ2-5; D unclear. Germline CDR1 is SEHNR and CDR2 is FQNEAQ (reference sequence). Between the trimmed V and J ends, which lost 2 bases and 5 bases, there was a span of 12 bases. CDR3 length equals 14 residues. The CDR3 DNA reads as TGTGCCAGCAGCTTAATACTCTATCCCGAGACCCAGTACTTC. Translation: CASSLILYPETQYF.

The V call is TRBV20-1, the J call TRBJ2-1; 10 bases match TRBD2. The CDR3 sequence is 16 residues long. Losses at the gene ends were 2 bases for V and 2 bases for J; bases not matched to a gene: 6. CDR1 and CDR2 (germline): DFQATT, SNEGSKA (reference sequence). This CDR3 is CSARKLAGRTYNEQFF. The DNA of the CDR3 is TGCAGTGCTAGAAAACTAGCGGGGAGAACCTACAATGAGCAGTTCTTC.

This clonotype was seen only a few times. The chain couples TRBV11-2 to TRBJ2-7; no reliable D call. The V gene's germline CDR1 is SGHAT and CDR2 FQNNGV. Trimming cost V 3 bases and J 0 bases, with 18 bases left between them. The CDR3 has 17 amino acids. The CDR3 is CASSFLPDLHPSYEQYV. The CDR3 region has the DNA TGTGCCAGCAGCTTCCTCCCGGACCTACACCCCTCCTACGAGCAGTACGTC.

The chain links TRBV7-2 to TRBJ2-1; 11 bases are a match to TRBD2. Germline values: CDR1 SGHTA, CDR2 FQGNSA. This CDR3 comprises 16 residues. The ends lost 1 base at V and 4 bases at J; junction bases unmatched: 3. The CDR3: CASSLEGTSGYNEQFF. The CDR3 DNA reads as TGTGCCAGCAGCTTAGAGGGGACTAGCGGATACAATGAGCAGTTCTTC.

In this sample, this clonotype turned up a few times. The rearrangement joins TRBV12-3 or TRBV12-4 to TRBJ2-3; 7 bases map to TRBD2. The CDR3 runs to 15 residues. After removal of 3 bases from V and 1 base from J, the junction contained 4 bases not matched to a gene. The CDR3 DNA reads TGTGCCAGCAGTTTTTCGGCGGGGGGCACAGATACGCAGTATTTT. Translation: CASSFSAGGTDTQYF.

The J gene is TRBJ1-5, the V gene TRBV4-1; 8 bases align to TRBD1. The CDR3 has 15 residues. Per the germline V gene, CDR1 is MGHRA and CDR2 is YSYEKL. The trim removed 1 base at V and 4 bases at J, leaving 3 bases unmatched. The CDR3 loop reads CASSQVTGGNQPQHF. CDR3 DNA sequence: TGCGCCAGCAGCCAAGTTACAGGGGGAAATCAGCCCCAGCATTTT.

The genes are TRBV2 and TRBJ1-2; D is ambiguous. There are 15 residues in the CDR3. Between the trimmed V and J ends, which lost 0 bases and 8 bases, there was a span of 16 bases. Germline V gene data show CDR1 as SNHLY and CDR2 as FYNNEI. This chain's CDR3 is CASSEALEGIEGYTF. The CDR3 DNA sequence: TGTGCCAGCAGTGAAGCGCTGGAGGGAATAGAGGGCTACACCTTC.

The CDR3 DNA sequence: TGTGCCAGCAGTTCACCGGGATGGATAGACAATGAGCAGTTCTTC. It translates to CASSSPGWIDNEQFF. The rearrangement uses TRBV27 and TRBJ2-1; perhaps TRBD2 as D (5 bases). The CDR3 contains 15 residues. V was pared by 4 bases and J by 5 bases, with 15 bases between. The V gene's germline CDR1 is MNHEY and CDR2 SMNVEV (reference sequence).

In its sample, this clonotype was seen many times. This rearrangement joins TRBV6-2 or TRBV6-3 to TRBJ2-1; D is undetermined. Germline CDR1 reads MNHEY; CDR2 reads SVGEGT. The ends were cut back, 6 bases at V and 0 bases at J, with 12 bases in the middle. There are 15 residues in the CDR3. The CDR3 bases are TGTGCCAGCAGCCCCTCCGGAGACTCCTACAATGAGCAGTTCTTC. This codes for CASSPSGDSYNEQFF.

This clonotype was counted many times. The rearrangement uses TRBV4-1 and TRBJ2-3; 7 bases match TRBD1. The V and J ends lost 2 bases and 4 bases, in that order; junction bases with no gene match: 9. Germline V CDR1 and CDR2: MGHRA, YSYEKL. This CDR3 has 16 amino acids. CDR3 nucleotide sequence: TGCGCCAGCAGCCAAAGAGGACAGGTCGCCCCAGATACGCAGTATTTT. Its protein product is CASSQRGQVAPDTQYF.

CDR3 DNA sequence: TGTGCCAGCAGCTCCCAGGGTGGTACCATCACAGATACGCAGTATTTT. It yields the protein CASSSQGGTITDTQYF. The rearrangement uses TRBV5-8 and TRBJ2-3, with D perhaps TRBD1 (5 bases). The CDR3 spans 16 residues. V lost 3 bases, J lost 2 bases, and 16 bases lay in between. Germline V gene sequence: CDR1 SGHTS, CDR2 YDEGEE.

This clonotype was counted only a few times. The chain carries TRBV12-3 or TRBV12-4 and TRBJ1-1; D possibly corresponds to TRBD1 (5 bases). This CDR3 has 14 amino acids. Trimming shortened V by 5 bases and J by 7 bases, and 17 bases separated the two germline ends. CDR3 loop: CASSNRQLRGEAFF. The DNA for the CDR3 is TGTGCCAGCAGTAACCGACAGTTACGGGGTGAAGCTTTCTTT.

In the case of this clonotype: The junction differs from germline at one of its ends, possibly a read error. The CDR3 region has the DNA TGTGCCAGCAGTTTAGAACAGGGGTCACTTACGCCGTATTTT. It yields the protein CASSLEQGSLTPYF. This rearrangement joins TRBV28 to TRBJ2-3, with 7 bases that match TRBD1. This CDR3 comprises 14 residues. Germline assignment: CDR1 MDHEN and CDR2 SYDVKM. The full variable domain, in which reference TRBV28 and TRBJ2-3 provide the parts outside the CDR3, is DVKVTQSSRYLVKRTGEKVFLECVQDMDHENMFWYRQDPGLGLRLIYFSYDVKMKEKGDIPEGYSVSREKKERFSLILESASTNQTSMYLCASSLEQGSLTPYFGPGTRLTVL.

This clonotype turned up a few times. The chain uses TRBV6-5 and TRBJ2-4; 9 nucleotides line up with TRBD2. This CDR3 comprises 16 residues. With 0 bases clipped from V and 1 base from J, the junction kept 1 base outside the gene matches. Germline V gene sequence: CDR1 MNHEY, CDR2 SVGAGI. The CDR3 region is CASSYSAGGAKNIQYF. The CDR3 DNA sequence: TGTGCCAGCAGTTACTCTGCGGGGGGGGCCAAAAACATTCAGTACTTC.

V and J are TRBV27 and TRBJ2-7; no clear D gene. Looked up from germline, CDR1 is MNHEY and CDR2 is SMNVEV (reference sequence). V lost 5 bases, J lost 3 bases, and 8 bases lay in between. The CDR3 extends over 12 amino acids. CDR3 sequence (DNA): TGTGCCAGCAGTAACAGCCTCTACGAGCAGTACTTC. Amino acid sequence: CASSNSLYEQYF.

This clonotype has more than one count but fewer than ten. The V gene is TRBV5-6, the J gene TRBJ2-1; D may match TRBD1 or TRBD2 (6 bases each). Trimming left V 4 bases short and J 4 bases short, with 9 bases between. The V gene's germline CDR1 is SGHDT and CDR2 YYEEEE. This CDR3 is built from 13 residues. This chain's CDR3 is CASSRGRYNEQFF. The DNA of the CDR3 is TGTGCCAGCAGCCGGGGGCGATACAATGAGCAGTTCTTC.

This clonotype turned up a few times. The J gene is TRBJ2-5, the V gene TRBV7-9; D remains unclear. Germline values: CDR1 SEHNR, CDR2 FQNEAQ (reference sequence). The ends were cut back, 5 bases at V and 4 bases at J, with 8 bases in the middle. CDR3 length: 12 amino acids. In DNA form, the CDR3 reads TGTGCCAGCAGCCCGAATCCAGAGACCCAGTACTTC. It yields the protein CASSPNPETQYF. The full variable domain, in which reference TRBV7-9 and TRBJ2-5 provide the parts outside the CDR3, is DTGVSQNPRHKITKRGQNVTFRCDPISEHNRLYWYRQTLGQGPEFLTYFQNEAQLEKSRLLSDRFSAERPKGSFSTLEIQRTEQGDSAMYLCASSPNPETQYFGPGTRLLVL.

This clonotype has only a few counts. At one boundary the junction diverges from the germline segment, which might be a read error. The chain is built from TRBV4-2 and TRBJ1-3; a weak D match, TRBD1 (5 bases). CDR1 and CDR2 (germline): LGHNA, YNFKEQ. The CDR3 sequence is 16 residues long. The CDR3 spells CASSKEQASSGNTIYF. The CDR3 nucleotides read TGTGCCAGCAGCAAAGAACAGGCTAGCTCTGGAAACACCATATATTTT.

This clonotype was counted only a few times. The V and J genes are TRBV7-8 and TRBJ2-3; 7 nucleotides align to TRBD1. Per germline, CDR1 SGHVS and CDR2 FQNEAQ. With 5 bases clipped from V and 0 bases from J, the junction kept 8 bases outside the gene matches. The CDR3 spans 16 residues. CDR3 DNA: TGTGCCAGCAGCAGAAAGGGACAGTCAAGCACAGATACGCAGTATTTT. Protein sequence: CASSRKGQSSTDTQYF.